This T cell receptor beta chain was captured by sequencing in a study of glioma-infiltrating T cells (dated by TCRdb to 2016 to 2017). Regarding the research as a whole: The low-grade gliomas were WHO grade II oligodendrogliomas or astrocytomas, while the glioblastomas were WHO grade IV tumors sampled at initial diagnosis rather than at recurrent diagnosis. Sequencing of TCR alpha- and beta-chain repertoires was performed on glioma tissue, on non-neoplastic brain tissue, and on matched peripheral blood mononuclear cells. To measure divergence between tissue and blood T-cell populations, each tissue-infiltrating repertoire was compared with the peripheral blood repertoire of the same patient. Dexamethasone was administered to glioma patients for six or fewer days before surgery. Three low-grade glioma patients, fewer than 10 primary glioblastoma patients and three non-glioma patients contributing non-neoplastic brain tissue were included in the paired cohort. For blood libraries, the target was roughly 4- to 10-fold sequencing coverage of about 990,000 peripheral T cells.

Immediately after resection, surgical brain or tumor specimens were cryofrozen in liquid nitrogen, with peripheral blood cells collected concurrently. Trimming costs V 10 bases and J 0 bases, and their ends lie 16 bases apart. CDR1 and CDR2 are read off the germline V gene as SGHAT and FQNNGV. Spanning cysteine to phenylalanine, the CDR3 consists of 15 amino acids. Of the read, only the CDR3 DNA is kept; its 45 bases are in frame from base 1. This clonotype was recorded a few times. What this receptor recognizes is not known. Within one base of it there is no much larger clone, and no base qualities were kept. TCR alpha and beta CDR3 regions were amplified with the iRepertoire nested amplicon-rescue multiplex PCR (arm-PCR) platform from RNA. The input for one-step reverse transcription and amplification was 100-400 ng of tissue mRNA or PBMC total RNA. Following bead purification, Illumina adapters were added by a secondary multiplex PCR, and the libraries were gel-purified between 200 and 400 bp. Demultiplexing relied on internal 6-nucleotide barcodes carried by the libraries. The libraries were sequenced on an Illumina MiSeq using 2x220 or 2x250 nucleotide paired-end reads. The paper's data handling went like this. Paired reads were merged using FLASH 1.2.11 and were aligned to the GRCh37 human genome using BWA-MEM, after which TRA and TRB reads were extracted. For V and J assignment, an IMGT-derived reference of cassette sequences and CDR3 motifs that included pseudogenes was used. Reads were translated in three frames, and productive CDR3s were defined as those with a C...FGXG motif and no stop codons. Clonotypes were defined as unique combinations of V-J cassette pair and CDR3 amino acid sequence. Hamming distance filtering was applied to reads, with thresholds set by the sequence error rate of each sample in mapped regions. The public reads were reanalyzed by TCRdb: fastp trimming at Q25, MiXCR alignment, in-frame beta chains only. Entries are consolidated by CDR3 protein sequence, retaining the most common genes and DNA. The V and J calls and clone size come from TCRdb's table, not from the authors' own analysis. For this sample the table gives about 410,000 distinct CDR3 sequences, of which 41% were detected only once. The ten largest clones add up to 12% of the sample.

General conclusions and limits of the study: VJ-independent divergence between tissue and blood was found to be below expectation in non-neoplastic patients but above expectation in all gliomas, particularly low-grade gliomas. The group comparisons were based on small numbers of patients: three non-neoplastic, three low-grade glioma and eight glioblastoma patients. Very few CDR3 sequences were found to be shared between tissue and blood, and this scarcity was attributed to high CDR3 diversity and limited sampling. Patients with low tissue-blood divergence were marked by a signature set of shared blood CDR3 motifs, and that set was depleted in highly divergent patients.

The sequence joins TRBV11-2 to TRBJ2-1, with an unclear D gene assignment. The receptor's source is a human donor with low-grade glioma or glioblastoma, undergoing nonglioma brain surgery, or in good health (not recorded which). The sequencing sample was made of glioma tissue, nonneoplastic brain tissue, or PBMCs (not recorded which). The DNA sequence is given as TGTGCCACGCTACCGGCGGAGAGCTCCTACAATGAGCAGTTCTTC. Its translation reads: CATLPAESSYNEQFF.